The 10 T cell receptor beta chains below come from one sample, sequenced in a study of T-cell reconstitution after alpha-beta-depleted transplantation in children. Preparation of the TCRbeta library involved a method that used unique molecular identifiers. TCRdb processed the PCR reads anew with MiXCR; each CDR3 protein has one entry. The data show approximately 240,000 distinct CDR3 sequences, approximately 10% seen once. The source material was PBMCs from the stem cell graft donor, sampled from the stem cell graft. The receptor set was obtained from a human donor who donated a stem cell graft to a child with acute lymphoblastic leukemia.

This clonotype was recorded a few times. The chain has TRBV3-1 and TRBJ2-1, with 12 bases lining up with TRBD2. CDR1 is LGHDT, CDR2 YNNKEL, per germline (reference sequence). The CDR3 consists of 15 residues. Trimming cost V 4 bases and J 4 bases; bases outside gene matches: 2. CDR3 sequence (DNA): TGTGCCAGCAGCCGGGGGACTAGCGGGTACAATGAGCAGTTCTTC. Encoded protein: CASSRGTSGYNEQFF.

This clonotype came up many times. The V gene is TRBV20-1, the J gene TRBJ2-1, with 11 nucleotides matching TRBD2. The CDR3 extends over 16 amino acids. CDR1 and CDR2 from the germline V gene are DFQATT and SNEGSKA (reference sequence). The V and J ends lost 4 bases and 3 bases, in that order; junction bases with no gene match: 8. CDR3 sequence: CSATHPTSGDYNEQFF. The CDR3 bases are TGCAGTGCTACCCATCCGACTAGCGGGGACTACAATGAGCAGTTCTTC.

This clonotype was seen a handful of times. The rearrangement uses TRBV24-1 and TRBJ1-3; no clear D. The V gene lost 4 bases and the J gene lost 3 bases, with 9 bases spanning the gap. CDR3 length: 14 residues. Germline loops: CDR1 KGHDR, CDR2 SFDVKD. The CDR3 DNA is TGTGCCACCAGTGACCCAGGTCGTGGAAACACCATATATTTT. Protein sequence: CATSDPGRGNTIYF.

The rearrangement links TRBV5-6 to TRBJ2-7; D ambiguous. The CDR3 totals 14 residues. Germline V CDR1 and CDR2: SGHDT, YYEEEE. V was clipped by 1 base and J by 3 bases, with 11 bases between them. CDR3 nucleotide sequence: TGTGCCAGCAGCTTGATTTCCCAAAACTACGAGCAGTACTTC. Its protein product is CASSLISQNYEQYF.

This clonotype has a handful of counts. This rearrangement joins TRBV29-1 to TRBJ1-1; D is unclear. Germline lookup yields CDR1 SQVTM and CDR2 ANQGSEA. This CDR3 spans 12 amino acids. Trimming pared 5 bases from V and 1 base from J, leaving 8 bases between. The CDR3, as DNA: TGCAGCGTTAAGGCAGGGAACACTGAAGCTTTCTTT. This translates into CSVKAGNTEAFF.

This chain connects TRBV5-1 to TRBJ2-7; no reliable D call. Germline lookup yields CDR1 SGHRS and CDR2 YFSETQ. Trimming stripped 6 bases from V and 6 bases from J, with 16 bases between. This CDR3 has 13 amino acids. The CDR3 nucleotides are TGCGCCAGCACTTCCGGATTCGGTTCCGAGCAGTACTTC. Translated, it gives CASTSGFGSEQYF. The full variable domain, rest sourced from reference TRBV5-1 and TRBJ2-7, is KAGVTQTPRYLIKTRGQQVTLSCSPISGHRSVSWYQQTPGQGLQFLFEYFSETQRNKGNFPGRFSGRQFSNSRSEMNVSTLELGDSALYLCASTSGFGSEQYFGPGTRLTVT.

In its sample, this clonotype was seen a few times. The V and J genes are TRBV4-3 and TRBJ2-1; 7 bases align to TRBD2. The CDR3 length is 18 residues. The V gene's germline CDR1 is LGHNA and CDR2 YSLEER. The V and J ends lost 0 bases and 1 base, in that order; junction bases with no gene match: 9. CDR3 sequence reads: CASSQDSRGLGSYNEQFF. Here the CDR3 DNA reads TGCGCCAGCAGCCAAGACTCCCGAGGACTAGGTTCCTACAATGAGCAGTTCTTC.

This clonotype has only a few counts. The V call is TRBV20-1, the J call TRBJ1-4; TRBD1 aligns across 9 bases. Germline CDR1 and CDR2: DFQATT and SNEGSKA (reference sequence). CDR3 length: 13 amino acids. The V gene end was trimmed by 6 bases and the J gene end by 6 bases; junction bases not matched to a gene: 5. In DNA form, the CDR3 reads TGCAGTGCGGCCGGGACAGGGTATGAAAAACTGTTTTTT. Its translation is CSAAGTGYEKLFF.

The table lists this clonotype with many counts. The CDR3 bases are TGTGCCAGCAGCTTAGTTGGCGAAAAAGAGACCCAGTACTTC. Protein: CASSLVGEKETQYF. The rearrangement uses TRBV11-2 and TRBJ2-5; D not certain. The CDR3 length is 14 residues. Between the trimmed V and J ends, which lost 1 base and 3 bases, there was a span of 9 bases. In germline, CDR1 is SGHAT, CDR2 FQNNGV.

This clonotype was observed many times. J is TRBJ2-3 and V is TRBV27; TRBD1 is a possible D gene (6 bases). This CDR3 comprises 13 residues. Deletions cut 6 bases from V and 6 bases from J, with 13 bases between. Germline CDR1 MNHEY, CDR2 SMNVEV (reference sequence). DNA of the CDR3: TGTGCCAGCAGCTTAAACAGGGTTGATACGCAGTATTTT. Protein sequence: CASSLNRVDTQYF.